A selection of T cell receptor beta chains follows, all from one sample in a study of CD8 T cells in Susac syndrome. TCRdb fed the immunoSEQ multiplex PCR reads into MiXCR, producing one record per CDR3 protein. The table lists about 400,000 distinct CDR3 sequences, around 85% of them singletons. Sequenced material: CD8+ T cells from PBMCs. The receptors originated from a human donor with multiple sclerosis. Both conserved end residues are part of each CDR3. The order of the fields is J gene, clone size, V gene, D gene, CDR3 length, CDR3 protein, CDR3 DNA. A D gene is named only where the DNA matches it firmly. Expanded clones get a size class; other rows say once, few or many, or leave the size out.

TRBJ2-7 NA TRBV9 NA 13 CASSVSGAGEQYF TGTGCCAGCAGCGTATCAGGGGCGGGAGAGCAGTACTTC
TRBJ2-3 NA TRBV24-1 NA 13 CATSDINTDTQYF TGTGCCACCAGTGATATAAACACAGATACGCAGTATTTT
TRBJ2-1 NA TRBV5-1 TRBD2 15 CASSLGTSGRYEQFF TGCGCCAGCAGCTTGGGGACTAGCGGGAGGTATGAGCAGTTCTTC
TRBJ2-5 once TRBV12-3/TRBV12-4 NA 15 CASRDDRLGQETQYF TGTGCCAGCAGAGATGACAGGCTGGGACAAGAGACCCAGTACTTC
TRBJ1-2 NA TRBV7-9 NA 14 CASSPPREDFGYTF TGTGCCAGCAGCCCGCCCAGGGAGGATTTTGGCTACACCTTC
TRBJ2-1 NA TRBV6-5 NA 16 CASSYSPSPPLSEQFF TGTGCCAGCAGTTACTCCCCGAGCCCCCCCTTAAGTGAGCAGTTCTTC
TRBJ2-7 NA TRBV7-6 TRBD2 14 CASSGGSSGREWHF TGTGCCAGCAGCGGGGGGTCTAGCGGGAGGGAGTGGCACTTC
TRBJ2-2 NA TRBV2 NA 14 CASLVYRNTGELFF TGTGCCAGCTTGGTCTATCGGAACACCGGGGAGCTGTTTTTT
TRBJ1-3 NA TRBV6-1 TRBD1 16 CASSVAGGNSGNTIYF TGTGCCAGCAGTGTGGCAGGGGGGAACTCTGGAAACACCATATATTTT
TRBJ2-1 NA TRBV6-1 TRBD2 15 CASSEEREDYNEQFF TGTGCCAGCAGTGAAGAGCGGGAGGACTACAATGAGCAGTTCTTC
TRBJ2-3 NA TRBV7-9 NA 16 CASSRPSEASTDTQYF TGTGCCAGCAGCCGTCCTTCGGAGGCTAGCACAGATACGCAGTATTTT
TRBJ2-5 once TRBV11-2 NA 14 CASSHLAFPETQYF TGTGCCAGCAGCCACCTGGCCTTCCCCGAGACCCAGTACTTC
TRBJ2-5 NA TRBV4-1 TRBD2 15 CASSLAGGPGETQYF TGCGCCAGCAGTCTAGCGGGAGGGCCGGGGGAGACCCAGTACTTC
TRBJ2-2 NA TRBV5-1 NA 14 CASSFRDVDGELFF TGCGCCAGCAGCTTCAGGGACGTAGACGGGGAGCTGTTTTTT
TRBJ2-1 NA TRBV29-1 TRBD2 13 CSALPRGYNEQFF TGCAGCGCCCTACCGCGGGGGTACAATGAGCAGTTCTTC
TRBJ1-5 few TRBV4-1 NA 14 CASSQVTEAQPQHF TGCGCCAGCAGCCAGGTTACTGAGGCTCAGCCCCAGCATTTT
TRBJ1-1 NA TRBV20-1 NA 16 CSASFTGAGANTEAFF TGCAGTGCTAGCTTTACGGGGGCGGGCGCGAACACTGAAGCTTTCTTT
TRBJ2-2 NA TRBV5-4 NA 14 CASSLSTSGGELFF TGTGCCAGCAGCTTGTCGACATCGGGAGGGGAGCTGTTTTTT
TRBJ2-1 NA TRBV28 NA 15 CASSPTPSPGNEQFF TGTGCCAGCAGCCCGACTCCCTCCCCGGGCAATGAGCAGTTCTTC
TRBJ1-2 NA TRBV4-1 NA 15 CASSPYGREIDGYTF TGCGCCAGCAGCCCATACGGACGGGAGATCGATGGCTACACCTTC
TRBJ2-2 NA TRBV14 TRBD1 16 CASSPGTASNTGELFF TGTGCCAGCAGCCCAGGGACAGCTTCGAACACCGGGGAGCTGTTTTTT
TRBJ2-7 NA TRBV10-3 NA 15 CAISEGDNPTYEQYF TGTGCCATCAGTGAAGGGGACAACCCAACCTACGAGCAGTACTTC
TRBJ2-3 NA TRBV6-5 TRBD1 17 CASSFTGQGKGSDTQYF TGTGCCAGCAGTTTCACGGGACAGGGAAAAGGATCAGATACGCAGTATTTT
TRBJ2-4 few TRBV7-2 TRBD1 17 CASSPGTGLVAKNIQYF TGTGCCAGCAGCCCCGGGACAGGGCTGGTGGCCAAAAACATTCAGTACTTC
TRBJ2-7 NA TRBV29-1 TRBD1 15 CSVEDPGTGIYEQYF TGCAGCGTTGAAGACCCCGGGACAGGGATCTACGAGCAGTACTTC
TRBJ1-1 NA TRBV7-9 TRBD1 14 CASSSYRGVDEAFF TGTGCCAGCAGCTCCTACAGGGGCGTTGATGAAGCTTTCTTT
TRBJ2-1 few TRBV5-1 TRBD1 15 CASSSDRGGYNEQFF TGCGCCAGCAGCTCCGACAGGGGGGGCTACAATGAGCAGTTCTTC
TRBJ1-2 NA TRBV30 TRBD1 11 CAWETGSGYTF TGTGCCTGGGAGACAGGGTCTGGCTACACCTTC
TRBJ2-7 NA TRBV27 TRBD1 15 CASSLSAGQVYEQYF TGTGCCAGCAGTTTATCCGCGGGACAGGTCTACGAGCAGTACTTC
TRBJ1-2 few TRBV13 NA 14 CASSSRGGSYGYTF TGTGCCAGCAGCTCCCGGGGCGGTTCGTATGGCTACACCTTC
TRBJ2-1 once TRBV7-9 NA 14 CASSLGAGSNEQFF TGTGCCAGCAGCTTAGGTGCGGGGAGCAATGAGCAGTTCTTC
TRBJ2-7 NA TRBV16 NA 14 CASSQSAYSYEQYF TGTGCCAGCAGCCAATCGGCCTACTCCTACGAGCAGTACTTC
TRBJ2-7 NA TRBV4-2 NA 15 CASSQAPGPSEEQYF TGTGCCAGCAGCCAAGCACCAGGCCCCTCTGAAGAGCAGTACTTC
TRBJ2-2 NA TRBV6-2/TRBV6-3 TRBD1 18 CASSYPVPGQGEVGELFF TGTGCCAGCAGTTACCCTGTCCCGGGACAGGGGGAGGTCGGGGAGCTGTTTTTT
TRBJ1-2 NA TRBV20-1 NA 12 CSAILIDYGYTF TGCAGTGCTATATTGATCGACTATGGCTACACCTTC
TRBJ1-5 NA TRBV30 NA 16 CAWSSRQVYSNQPQHF TGTGCCTGGAGTTCCCGACAGGTCTATAGCAATCAGCCCCAGCATTTT
TRBJ2-7 once TRBV11-2 TRBD2 16 CASSLILAGGPYEQYF TGTGCCAGCAGCTTAATATTAGCGGGAGGACCCTACGAGCAGTACTTC
TRBJ2-7 NA TRBV28 TRBD2 15 CASSFRAGGVYEQYF TGTGCCAGCAGTTTTAGAGCGGGAGGCGTATACGAGCAGTACTTC
TRBJ2-1 NA TRBV12-3/TRBV12-4 NA 14 CASSLTGPYLEQFF TGTGCCAGCAGTTTAACGGGACCCTATCTTGAGCAGTTCTTC
TRBJ1-3 NA TRBV6-1 NA 17 CASSEWAEDSSGNTIYF TGTGCCAGCAGTGAATGGGCAGAGGACAGCTCTGGAAACACCATATATTTT
TRBJ1-2 NA TRBV30 NA 10 CACGGPGYTF TGTGCCTGTGGGGGCCCTGGCTACACCTTC
TRBJ1-5 NA TRBV6-5 TRBD1 14 CASSGDRADQPQHF TGTGCCAGCAGTGGGGACAGGGCCGATCAGCCCCAGCATTTT
TRBJ2-3 NA TRBV28 TRBD1 15 CASSLRDRPTDTQYF TGTGCCAGCAGTTTACGGGACAGGCCCACAGATACGCAGTATTTT
TRBJ2-7 NA TRBV10-3 NA 15 CAISELGGESYEQYF TGTGCCATCAGTGAGTTGGGGGGAGAGAGCTACGAGCAGTACTTC
TRBJ1-3 once TRBV4-1 NA 15 CASSQGQVEGNTIYF TGCGCCAGCAGCCAAGGACAGGTGGAGGGAAACACCATATATTTT